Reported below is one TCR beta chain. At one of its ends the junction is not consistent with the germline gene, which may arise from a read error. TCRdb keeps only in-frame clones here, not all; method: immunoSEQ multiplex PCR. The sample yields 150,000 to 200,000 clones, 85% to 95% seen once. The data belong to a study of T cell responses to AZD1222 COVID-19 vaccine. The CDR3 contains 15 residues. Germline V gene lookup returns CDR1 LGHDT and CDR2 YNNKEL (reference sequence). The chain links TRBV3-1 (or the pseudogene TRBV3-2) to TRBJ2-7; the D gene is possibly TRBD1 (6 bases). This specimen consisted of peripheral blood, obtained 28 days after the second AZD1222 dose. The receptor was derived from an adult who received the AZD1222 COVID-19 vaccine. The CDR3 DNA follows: TGTGCCAGCAGCCAAGGTTTAGGCGACAGGACACGCTGCGTCTTC. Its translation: CASSQGLGDRTRCVF.